The 7 T cell receptor beta chains below were found in one sample sequenced in a study of CD8 T cells in ankylosing spondylitis (dated by TCRdb to 2017 to 2019). The library was built by means of 5' RACE. TCRdb shows the sequencer as Illumina HiSeq 2500. TCRdb reworked the public reads: Q25 trimming with fastp, MiXCR clone assembly, productive beta chains retained. Duplicate CDR3 protein sequences are folded into a single record with the most common DNA and genes. The sample has 40,000 to 55,000 distinct CDR3 sequences on record, less than 8.5% of them singletons. The ten most abundant clones make up roughly 8% of the sample. The specimen sequenced was blood, either unsorted or a sorted T cell fraction (not recorded which). The receptors shown here come from a female donor with ankylosing spondylitis or in good health (not recorded which).

The table lists this clonotype with many counts. This chain links TRBV6-2 or TRBV6-3 with TRBJ2-7, with 8 nucleotides matching TRBD1. CDR1 and CDR2 (germline): MNHEY, SVGEGT. The CDR3 length is 13 residues. Trimming removed 5 bases from V and 2 bases from J; junction bases left unmatched: 2. As DNA, the CDR3 is TGTGCCAGCAGTGGGACAGGCCCCTACGAGCAGTACTTC. Protein: CASSGTGPYEQYF.

In the case of this clonotype: This sequence may be a read error, since a much larger clone differs from it by one base. This chain links TRBV6-5 with TRBJ2-2, with D possibly TRBD2 on 5 matching bases. Germline V gene data show CDR1 as MNHEY and CDR2 as SVGAGI. The CDR3 runs to 13 residues. CDR3: CAGSYGGTGELFF. The CDR3 DNA is TGTGCCGGCAGTTACGGAGGCACCGGGGAGCTGTTTTTT.

This clonotype has at least ten counts. The chain combines TRBV24-1 with TRBJ1-2; D is ambiguous. V lost 7 bases, J lost 4 bases, and 12 bases lay in between. Germline V lookup: CDR1 KGHDR, CDR2 SFDVKD. CDR3 length: 13 residues. In DNA form, the CDR3 reads TGTGCCACCAGCAGGCGCGACGGCTATGGCTACACCTTC. Amino acids: CATSRRDGYGYTF.

This clonotype was counted at least ten times. CDR3 sequence reads: CSARPLRGYNSPLHF. The DNA of the CDR3 is TGCAGTGCTAGACCCCTGCGAGGCTATAATTCACCCCTCCACTTT. The chain uses TRBV20-1 and TRBJ1-6; D gene uncertain. Germline V gives CDR1 DFQATT, CDR2 SNEGSKA (reference sequence). The CDR3 loop spans 15 amino acids. Trimming took 2 bases from V and 3 from J, leaving 11 bases between them.

This clonotype showed up many times. The gene calls are TRBV5-5 and TRBJ2-7, with D possibly TRBD1 on 5 matching bases. Trimming stripped 4 bases from V and 5 bases from J, with 22 bases between. CDR1 and CDR2 (germline): SGHKS, YYEKEE (reference sequence). CDR3 length: 16 residues. The CDR3 bases are TGTGCCAGCAGCCAATCGCGTCAGGGTACCTCACACGAGCAGTACTTC. Translation gives CASSQSRQGTSHEQYF.

This clonotype was observed many times. The chain employs TRBV7-8 and TRBJ2-4; 10 positions agree with TRBD2. The CDR3 covers 15 residues. After removal of 6 bases from V and 2 bases from J, the junction contained 4 bases not matched to a gene. Per the germline V gene, CDR1 is SGHVS and CDR2 is FQNEAQ. The CDR3 protein is CASSGAGGTKNIQYF. CDR3 bases: TGTGCCAGCAGTGGAGCGGGGGGGACCAAAAACATTCAGTACTTC.

This clonotype came up many times. J is TRBJ2-5 and V is TRBV20-1; tentatively, D is TRBD1 or TRBD2 (6 bases each). The germline CDR1 and CDR2 sequences are DFQATT and SNEGSKA (reference sequence). With 4 bases removed from V and 3 bases from J, the gap between germline ends came to 21 bases. The length of the CDR3 is 16 residues. This CDR3 is CSAIISGRGREETQYF. DNA for the CDR3: TGCAGTGCTATAATTAGCGGCAGGGGAAGGGAAGAGACCCAGTACTTC.